The 23 T cell receptor beta chains below all came from one sample that was sequenced in a study of blood T cell repertoires in COVID-19. Clones were sequenced by immunoSEQ multiplex PCR, and TCRdb holds only the in-frame ones, with some missing. The table lists 200,000 or so clones, roughly 84% of them singletons, with 15% to 20% in the top ten. Source material: peripheral blood. These TCRs come from a person aged 65-85 years with COVID-19, enrolled during active disease.

The chain joins TRBV4-1 to TRBJ1-3; no reliable D call. The V end was cut by 6 bases, the J end by 3 bases, with 18 bases between. CDR1 MGHRA and CDR2 YSYEKL come from the germline V gene. The length of the CDR3 is 16 residues. CDR3 sequence: CASRDSGGEDGNTIYF. In DNA form, the CDR3 reads TGCGCCAGCAGAGACTCGGGTGGAGAAGATGGAAACACCATATATTTT.

The CDR3 DNA reads TGCGGTGTCGAACTTCCTGGGGCCAACGTCCTGACTTTC. This translates into CGVELPGANVLTF. The chain recombines TRBV29-1 with TRBJ2-6; the D is unclear. Germline CDR1 SQVTM, CDR2 ANQGSEA. The CDR3 is 13 amino acids.

CDR3: CASATRGNTGELFF. The DNA for the CDR3 is TGTGCCAGCGCAACCAGGGGGAACACCGGGGAGCTGTTTTTT. This rearrangement joins TRBV2 to TRBJ2-2; tentatively, D is TRBD1 (6 bases). V was clipped by 8 bases and J by 1 base, with 11 bases between them. The CDR3 sequence is 14 residues long. Germline-derived CDR1 and CDR2 are SNHLY and FYNNEI.

The chain couples TRBV27 to TRBJ2-2; 10 nucleotides agree with TRBD2. CDR1 and CDR2 from the germline V gene are MNHEY and SMNVEV (reference sequence). J gave up 6 bases and V 3 bases, and 13 bases lay outside the gene matches. This CDR3 contains 18 residues. The CDR3, as DNA: TGTGCCAGCAGTTTCGTTGCGGCTAGCGGGGGTTTAGCCGGGGAGCTGTTTTTT. Protein sequence: CASSFVAASGGLAGELFF.

This sequence joins TRBV15 and TRBJ2-7, with TRBD2 matching over 8 bases. Unmatched junction bases numbered 7, after V lost 8 bases and J lost 4 bases. Germline V CDR1 and CDR2: LNHNV, YYDKDF (reference sequence). The length of the CDR3 is 13 residues. CDR3 region: CATAAGDKYEQYF. The DNA of the CDR3 is TGTGCCACCGCAGCGGGAGATAAATACGAGCAGTACTTC. Based on the CDR3 plus reference TRBV15 and TRBJ2-7, the full variable domain is DAMVIQNPRYQVTQFGKPVTLSCSQTLNHNVMYWYQQKSSQAPKLLFHYYDKDFNNEADTPDNFQSRRPNTSFCFLDIRSPGLGDTAMYLCATAAGDKYEQYFGPGTRLTVT.

The chain has TRBV5-1 and TRBJ2-6; D gene unclear. CDR3 length: 15 residues. Germline CDR1 SGHRS, CDR2 YFSETQ. The V end was cut by 1 base, the J end by 0 bases, with 5 bases between. CDR3 protein: CASSLSGSGANVLTF. Written as DNA, the CDR3 is TGCGCCAGCAGCTTGTCCGGCTCTGGGGCCAACGTCCTGACTTTC.

The genes are TRBV19 and TRBJ1-2; possible D gene TRBD1, 5 bases. The CDR3 covers 13 residues. Between the trimmed V and J ends, which lost 6 bases and 2 bases, there was a span of 10 bases. Germline-derived CDR1 and CDR2 are LNHDA and SQIVND (reference sequence). The CDR3, as DNA: TGTGCCAGTAGCCGGTGGGGCAACTATGGCTACACCTTC. Translating gives CASSRWGNYGYTF.

The chain has TRBV30 and TRBJ1-5, with TRBD1 matching 7 bases. Germline CDR1 and CDR2: GTSNPN and SVGIG (reference sequence). The V gene end was trimmed by 5 bases and the J gene end by 0 bases; junction bases not matched to a gene: 10. This CDR3 comprises 16 residues. The CDR3 nucleotides are TGTGCCTGGCGACAGGGACCGATCTATAGCAATCAGCCCCAGCATTTT. Its translation: CAWRQGPIYSNQPQHF.

The V and J genes are TRBV7-9 and TRBJ2-7; D ambiguous. The CDR3 has 12 amino acids. Trimming removed 5 bases at V and 9 bases at J, with 14 bases between. Germline lookup yields CDR1 SEHNR and CDR2 FQNEAQ (reference sequence). This CDR3 is CASSEGSPRQYF. CDR3 in DNA: TGTGCCAGCAGCGAAGGTAGCCCAAGGCAGTACTTC.

The CDR3 nucleotides read TGCGCCAGCAGAAGACAGGGCTCTGGAAACACCATATATTTT. It specifies CASRRQGSGNTIYF. The chain is built from TRBV5-1 and TRBJ1-3, with TRBD1 identical over 7 bases. CDR1 and CDR2 (germline): SGHRS, YFSETQ. V trimming: 5 bases; J trimming: 0 bases; junction bases outside the gene matches: 2. This CDR3 has 14 residues.

This clone was recorded once. This chain connects TRBV2 to TRBJ1-1; weak D call: TRBD1 (6 bases). V was clipped by 1 base and J by 1 base, with 13 bases between them. The CDR3 has 16 amino acids. From germline, CDR1 is SNHLY and CDR2 FYNNEI. CDR3 in amino acids: CASSEGWEGENTEAFF. The CDR3 coding sequence is TGTGCCAGCAGTGAAGGGTGGGAGGGGGAGAACACTGAAGCTTTCTTT.

The count of this clone is one. The chain couples TRBV19 to TRBJ2-7; D uncertain. The CDR3 is 13 residues long. V was shortened by 3 bases and J by 3 bases, with 9 bases between the two germline ends. Looked up from germline, CDR1 is LNHDA and CDR2 is SQIVND (reference sequence). CDR3 residues: CASSMSYSYEQYF. CDR3 in DNA: TGTGCCAGTAGTATGTCTTACAGCTACGAGCAGTACTTC.

J is TRBJ2-7 and V is TRBV19; tentative D call: TRBD2 (6 bases). Trimming left V 0 bases short and J 6 bases short, with 9 bases between. Germline CDR1 LNHDA, CDR2 SQIVND (reference sequence). The CDR3 is made up of 13 amino acids. The CDR3 sequence: CASSIDWRGEQYF. Written as DNA, the CDR3 is TGTGCCAGTAGTATAGATTGGCGGGGCGAGCAGTACTTC. Based on the CDR3 plus reference TRBV19 and TRBJ2-7, the full variable domain is DGGITQSPKYLFRKEGQNVTLSCEQNLNHDAMYWYRQDPGQGLRLIYYSQIVNDFQKGDIAEGYSVSREKKESFPLTVTSAQKNPTAFYLCASSIDWRGEQYFGPGTRLTVT.

The chain is built from TRBV12-3 or TRBV12-4 and TRBJ2-1, with unresolved D. V was pared by 6 bases and J by 0 bases, with 6 bases between. The CDR3 is 13 amino acids. The CDR3 DNA reads as TGTGCCAGCAGGTTTAGCTCCTACAATGAGCAGTTCTTC. It yields the protein CASRFSSYNEQFF.

The V gene is TRBV11-3, the J gene TRBJ2-7; 8 positions agree with TRBD1. The CDR3 runs to 15 residues. V lost 5 bases to trimming and J lost 10 bases; unmatched junction nucleotides: 16. Germline CDR1 reads SGHNT; CDR2 reads YENEEA. CDR3 nucleotide sequence: TGTGCCAGCAGCGACCCCGGGACAGGCGATGGGAAACAGTACTTC. Protein product: CASSDPGTGDGKQYF.

In this sample, this clone turned up once. V is TRBV7-3 and J is TRBJ1-1; D is uncertain. CDR1 SGHTA and CDR2 FQGTGA come from the germline V gene. Trimming cost V 1 base and J 5 bases, with 17 bases left between them. This CDR3 has 16 residues. The CDR3 DNA follows: TGTGCCAGCAGCTTAATTTTACAGCCGCTCGTGACTGAAGCTTTCTTT. It is translated as CASSLILQPLVTEAFF.

The chain employs TRBV28 and TRBJ1-4, with TRBD1 as a possible D gene (5 bases). Germline CDR1 and CDR2: MDHEN and SYDVKM. The CDR3 loop spans 12 amino acids. The V end was cut by 6 bases, the J end by 8 bases, with 10 bases between. CDR3 coding DNA: TGTGCCAGCAGGGAGGGACGCGAAAAACTGTTTTTT. It yields the protein CASREGREKLFF. The variable domain in full, with the rest retrieved from reference TRBV28 and TRBJ1-4, is DVKVTQSSRYLVKRTGEKVFLECVQDMDHENMFWYRQDPGLGLRLIYFSYDVKMKEKGDIPEGYSVSREKKERFSLILESASTNQTSMYLCASREGREKLFFGSGTQLSVL.

This chain joins TRBV4-1 and TRBJ1-3, with D unresolved. V was clipped by 1 base and J by 2 bases, with 6 bases between them. There are 14 residues in the CDR3. Germline CDR1 is MGHRA and CDR2 is YSYEKL. The CDR3 spells CASSQVGPGNTIYF. The CDR3 bases are TGCGCCAGCAGCCAAGTTGGGCCTGGAAACACCATATATTTT.

The J gene is TRBJ2-3, the V gene TRBV6-2 or TRBV6-3; weak D call: TRBD2 (7 bases). The CDR3 is made up of 19 amino acids. Germline V gene data show CDR1 as MNHEY and CDR2 as SVGEGT. Between the trimmed V and J ends, which lost 4 bases and 4 bases, there was a span of 27 bases. The CDR3 DNA reads TGTGCCAGCAGTTCGGTGTCTGGGGGGGGCGCCCACTACCCAGATACGCAGTATTTT. It translates to CASSSVSGGGAHYPDTQYF.

The chain carries TRBV19 and TRBJ1-2, with TRBD1 matching over 7 bases. CDR1 LNHDA and CDR2 SQIVND come from the germline V gene (reference sequence). The CDR3 spans 13 residues. V lost 5 bases and J lost 5; bases outside the gene matches: 5. The CDR3 is CASSRGQPYGYTF. The CDR3 DNA is TGTGCCAGTAGTCGGGGACAGCCATATGGCTACACCTTC.

The chain is built from TRBV4-1 and TRBJ2-2; D is possibly TRBD1 (6 bases). Trimming took 8 bases from V and 4 from J, leaving 17 bases between them. This CDR3 has 15 amino acids. The germline CDR1 and CDR2 sequences are MGHRA and YSYEKL. The CDR3 DNA sequence: TGCGCCAGCGGATCGGACAGCCTTTTCACCGGGGAGCTGTTTTTT. Its protein is CASGSDSLFTGELFF.

The chain uses TRBV7-9 and TRBJ1-2; 8 nucleotides align to TRBD1. The CDR3 loop spans 15 amino acids. Germline V gene data show CDR1 as SEHNR and CDR2 as FQNEAQ (reference sequence). The V gene end was trimmed by 2 bases and the J gene end by 5 bases; junction bases not matched to a gene: 7. CDR3 region: CASSLSGTGLYGYTF. For the CDR3, the DNA is TGTGCCAGCAGCTTAAGCGGGACAGGATTATATGGCTACACCTTC.

The chain is built from TRBV19 and TRBJ1-2; no clear D gene. This CDR3 comprises 13 residues. Trimming pared 9 bases from V and 0 bases from J, leaving 11 bases between. Germline loops: CDR1 LNHDA, CDR2 SQIVND (reference sequence). DNA for the CDR3: TGTGCCAGCCGCGGGGTAACTAACTATGGCTACACCTTC. Its protein product is CASRGVTNYGYTF.